These 26 T cell receptor beta chains share one sample of origin, sequenced in a study of shared clonotypes between healthy human individuals. Sequencing was performed with immunoSEQ multiplex PCR; in TCRdb, only in-frame clones are kept and a portion is missing. The sample includes approximately 2.5 million clones, over 85% of them seen just once. The sample taken for sequencing was naive CD4+ T cells sorted from blood. Subset noted: CD45RA+ positively selected. Receptors were obtained from a man between 18 and 29 years old in good health.

The rearrangement links TRBV16 to TRBJ2-7, with TRBD1 matching over 7 bases. Germline V gene sequence: CDR1 KGHSY, CDR2 FQNENV. V trimming: 2 bases; J trimming: 3 bases; junction bases outside the gene matches: 7. The CDR3 is 15 residues long. Written as DNA, the CDR3 is TGTGCCAGCAGCCAAACCCGGACAGGTAACTACGAGCAGTACTTC. It translates to CASSQTRTGNYEQYF.

V usage is TRBV6-6 and J usage is TRBJ1-6, with no clear D. V was cut by 10 bases and J by 6 bases, with 10 bases left in between. Germline CDR1 is MNHNY and CDR2 is SVGAGI (reference sequence). The CDR3 covers 12 residues. The DNA for the CDR3 is TGTGCCACCAACCAATTTAATTCACCCCTCCACTTT. Its protein product is CATNQFNSPLHF.

The chain uses TRBV29-1 and TRBJ1-4; D is ambiguous. The CDR3 extends over 15 amino acids. The germline V gene encodes CDR1 SQVTM and CDR2 ANQGSEA. V was shortened by 4 bases and J by 8 bases, with 20 bases between the two germline ends. This CDR3 is CSVALGTGVGEKLFF. The CDR3 coding sequence is TGCAGCGTTGCCCTAGGAACGGGAGTTGGAGAAAAACTGTTTTTT.

In the case of this clone: In the same sample, other DNA sequences code for this CDR3. The chain employs TRBV25-1 and TRBJ2-4, with a tentative D call TRBD2 (6 bases). The V gene's germline CDR1 is MGHDK and CDR2 SYGVNS. Trimming pared 3 bases from V and 1 base from J, leaving 7 bases between. The length of the CDR3 is 14 residues. The CDR3 sequence: CASSEAGAKNIQYF. Written as DNA, the CDR3 is TGTGCCAGCAGTGAGGCGGGGGCCAAAAACATTCAGTACTTC.

The chain has TRBV6-6 and TRBJ2-7; 8 positions match TRBD1. Germline V gene lookup returns CDR1 MNHNY and CDR2 SVGAGI (reference sequence). The CDR3 has 12 amino acids. Trimming removed 4 bases from V and 10 bases from J; junction bases left unmatched: 6. The CDR3 DNA follows: TGTGCCAGCAGTTTCGGACAGGGCGATCAGTACTTC. Protein sequence: CASSFGQGDQYF.

The chain is built from TRBV7-2 and TRBJ2-4, with D perhaps TRBD1 (6 bases). V lost 3 bases to trimming and J lost 3 bases, with 12 bases between them. This CDR3 is built from 15 residues. The germline V gene has CDR1 SGHTA and CDR2 FQGNSA. The CDR3 protein is CASSFQSGDKNIQYF. CDR3 bases: TGTGCCAGCAGCTTCCAATCAGGGGACAAAAACATTCAGTACTTC.

CDR3 protein: CASSDFTDTQYF. The CDR3 DNA reads as TGTGCCAGCAGTGACTTCACAGATACGCAGTATTTT. This chain joins TRBV2 and TRBJ2-3; D is unresolved. CDR1 is SNHLY and CDR2 is FYNNEI in the germline V gene. Trimming removed 3 bases from V and 2 bases from J, with 3 bases in between. This CDR3 has 12 residues.

As DNA, the CDR3 is TGTGCCAGCAGCTTAACGACAGGGACTAGCACAGATACGCAGTATTTT. Its protein product is CASSLTTGTSTDTQYF. The genes are TRBV7-9 and TRBJ2-3; possible D gene TRBD1, 7 bases. The CDR3 contains 16 residues. The V end lost 2 bases, the J end lost 0 bases, and 12 bases lay between the germline ends. Germline loops: CDR1 SEHNR, CDR2 FQNEAQ (reference sequence).

This clone came up once. The CDR3 DNA follows: TGTGCCAGCACCGGAGGGGGGAGTAACACCGGGGAGCTGTTTTTT. This encodes CASTGGGSNTGELFF. The chain couples TRBV2 to TRBJ2-2; D assignment may be TRBD1 or TRBD2 (6 bases each). The germline gives CDR1 SNHLY, CDR2 FYNNEI. CDR3 length equals 15 residues. Trimming pared 7 bases from V and 2 bases from J, leaving 14 bases between.

The chain joins TRBV5-4 to TRBJ1-1, with TRBD1 matching 12 bases. CDR1 and CDR2 (germline): SGHNT, YYREEE (reference sequence). With 4 bases clipped from V and 5 bases from J, the junction kept 3 bases outside the gene matches. The CDR3 is 14 residues long. CDR3 region: CASSPGQGATEAFF. CDR3 DNA sequence: TGTGCCAGCAGCCCGGGACAGGGGGCGACTGAAGCTTTCTTT.

Details on this clone: One junction end disagrees with the germline gene, perhaps due to a read error. J is TRBJ1-2 and V is TRBV7-9; D may be TRBD1 (6 bases). The CDR3 extends over 13 amino acids. Germline V CDR1 and CDR2: SEHNR, FQNEAQ (reference sequence). The DNA for the CDR3 is TGTGCCGGCAGTCCCGACAGGCGATATGGCTACACCTTC. Amino acids: CAGSPDRRYGYTF.

This clone was seen once. The rearrangement uses TRBV12-5 and TRBJ2-3, with 10 positions matching TRBD2. Germline assignment: CDR1 LGHNT and CDR2 FRNRAP. CDR3 length: 15 residues. V dropped 6 bases and J dropped 5; count of bases not matched to a gene: 8. CDR3 nucleotides: TGTGCTAGTGGACCCAGCGGGGGGGCCATAGATACGCAGTATTTT. Residues: CASGPSGGAIDTQYF.

The V call is TRBV28, the J call TRBJ2-5; D is undetermined. The CDR3 is made up of 15 amino acids. Trimming took off 6 bases at V and 4 bases at J, with 18 bases between the two ends. CDR1 and CDR2 (germline): MDHEN, SYDVKM. The CDR3 spells CASSPLDATGETQYF. As DNA, the CDR3 is TGTGCCAGCAGCCCTTTGGATGCTACGGGAGAGACCCAGTACTTC.

Written as DNA, the CDR3 is TGTGCCAGCAGTTTGGTCGGTCCCACCTCCTACGAGCAGTACTTC. Its protein product is CASSLVGPTSYEQYF. This chain connects TRBV28 to TRBJ2-7; D gene unclear. The CDR3 loop spans 15 amino acids. Germline assignment: CDR1 MDHEN and CDR2 SYDVKM. With 3 bases removed from V and 0 bases from J, the gap between germline ends came to 12 bases.

This clone was observed a single time. This chain joins TRBV11-2 and TRBJ2-5; 9 bases are a match to TRBD2. The CDR3 is 17 residues long. V was clipped by 1 base and J by 5 bases; unmatched bases: 11. The V gene's germline CDR1 is SGHAT and CDR2 FQNNGV. The CDR3 DNA reads TGTGCCAGCAGCTTAGTGGGACTAGCTACCCCCCAGGAGACCCAGTACTTC. It encodes CASSLVGLATPQETQYF.

The CDR3, as DNA: TGTGCCAGCAGTCGAGCGGGAGGGCCGCCTAGTGAGCAGTTCTTC. Protein sequence: CASSRAGGPPSEQFF. V is TRBV2 and J is TRBJ2-1, with 10 positions matching TRBD2. V gave up 5 bases and J gave up 9 bases; unmatched junction bases: 10. CDR1 SNHLY and CDR2 FYNNEI come from the germline V gene. The CDR3 is 15 amino acids.

The rearrangement joins TRBV30 to TRBJ2-1, with D possibly TRBD1 on 6 matching bases. The length of the CDR3 is 14 residues. The ends were cut back, 5 bases at V and 4 bases at J, with 15 bases in the middle. Germline CDR1 reads GTSNPN; CDR2 reads SVGIG (reference sequence). The CDR3 protein is CAWAQGQPYNEQFF. The CDR3 DNA reads TGTGCCTGGGCTCAGGGGCAGCCGTACAATGAGCAGTTCTTC.

The chain recombines TRBV18 with TRBJ1-1, with 9 bases that match TRBD1. The length of the CDR3 is 14 residues. Germline lookup yields CDR1 KGHSH and CDR2 LQKENI. With 3 bases clipped from V and 7 bases from J, the junction kept 6 bases outside the gene matches. In DNA, the CDR3 is TGTGCCAGCTCACCGACAGGGGGTCAGGATGAAGCTTTCTTT. Translating gives CASSPTGGQDEAFF.

V is TRBV10-2 and J is TRBJ2-2; 8 bases map to TRBD1. Germline V gene sequence: CDR1 WSHSY, CDR2 SAAADI. The ends lost 6 bases at V and 0 bases at J; junction bases unmatched: 9. This CDR3 is 17 amino acids long. The CDR3, as DNA: TGCGCCAGCAGGGTGACAGGGGTTGCCGCGAACACCGGGGAGCTGTTTTTT. It yields the protein CASRVTGVAANTGELFF.

The rearrangement links TRBV19 to TRBJ1-4; D is unclear. This CDR3 is 18 amino acids long. Germline values: CDR1 LNHDA, CDR2 SQIVND (reference sequence). V was shortened by 1 base and J by 0 bases, with 15 bases between the two germline ends. The CDR3 region is CASSIAGQALTTNEKLFF. The CDR3 DNA reads as TGTGCCAGTAGTATAGCTGGGCAGGCCCTAACAACTAATGAAAAACTGTTTTTT.

V usage is TRBV30 and J usage is TRBJ1-5, with 12 bases fitting TRBD1. The trim removed 3 bases at V and 4 bases at J, leaving 13 bases unmatched. This CDR3 contains 18 residues. Germline loops: CDR1 GTSNPN, CDR2 SVGIG (reference sequence). CDR3 nucleotides: TGTGCCTGGAGCCGGGACAGGGGGCTTCTGCGGGGAAATCAGCCCCAGCATTTT. Protein sequence: CAWSRDRGLLRGNQPQHF.

The chain recombines TRBV7-2 with TRBJ2-3; D call uncertain. The CDR3 is 14 amino acids. Looked up from germline, CDR1 is SGHTA and CDR2 is FQGNSA. V was clipped by 2 bases and J by 3 bases, with 9 bases between them. CDR3 sequence: CASSLNGRTDTQYF. In DNA form, the CDR3 reads TGTGCCAGCAGCTTAAATGGCAGGACAGATACGCAGTATTTT.

The V call is TRBV2, the J call TRBJ1-6; D is possibly TRBD1 (6 bases). The CDR3 is made up of 15 amino acids. Germline V lookup: CDR1 SNHLY, CDR2 FYNNEI. V was shortened by 6 bases and J by 6 bases, with 15 bases between the two germline ends. The CDR3 here is CASRVYRAPNSPLHF. CDR3 DNA: TGTGCCAGCAGAGTATACAGGGCTCCTAATTCACCCCTCCACTTT. Together with reference TRBV2 and TRBJ1-6, the CDR3 gives the full variable domain: EPEVTQTPSHQVTQMGQEVILRCVPISNHLYFYWYRQILGQKVEFLVSFYNNEISEKSEIFDDQFSVERPDGSNFTLKIRSTKLEDSAMYFCASRVYRAPNSPLHFGNGTRLTVT.

The chain uses TRBV9 and TRBJ2-2, with D possibly called TRBD1 or TRBD2 (5 bases each). The CDR3 consists of 16 residues. Trimming removed 0 bases at V and 0 bases at J, with 9 bases between. In germline, CDR1 is SGDLS, CDR2 YYNGEE. As DNA, the CDR3 is TGTGCCAGCAGCGTAGTGGTGGGGGCGAACACCGGGGAGCTGTTTTTT. Protein: CASSVVVGANTGELFF. The variable domain in full, completed from reference TRBV9 and TRBJ2-2, reads DSGVTQTPKHLITATGQRVTLRCSPRSGDLSVYWYQQSLDQGLQFLIQYYNGEERAKGNILERFSAQQFPDLHSELNLSSLELGDSALYFCASSVVVGANTGELFFGEGSRLTVL.

The chain employs TRBV27 and TRBJ1-1; no reliable D call. Germline CDR1 is MNHEY and CDR2 is SMNVEV (reference sequence). The CDR3 is made up of 18 amino acids. With 3 bases removed from V and 3 bases from J, the gap between germline ends came to 23 bases. For the CDR3, the DNA is TGTGCCAGCAGTTTTCTTCGGGAGATAACAATTTTGTACACTGAAGCTTTCTTT. Translation: CASSFLREITILYTEAFF.

This CDR3 reads CASSVGQGMRGYTF. CDR3 nucleotides: TGTGCCAGCAGTGTAGGACAGGGGATGCGTGGCTACACCTTC. This chain joins TRBV2 and TRBJ1-2; 9 nucleotides agree with TRBD1. The V and J ends lost 4 bases and 7 bases, in that order; junction bases with no gene match: 7. Germline V gives CDR1 SNHLY, CDR2 FYNNEI. CDR3 length: 14 amino acids.